The text below deals with one T cell receptor beta chain. The data were obtained in a study of blood T cell repertoires in COVID-19. Overall study: Italy, Spain and the United States were the sources of the convalescent and acute COVID-19 samples. The cDNA or gDNA used as material had been derived from T cells, B-cell-depleted T cells, or PBMCs.

Per the original data handling: Quantification of nucleated cells was approximated via reference gene primer amplification. Measured with immunoSEQ multiplex PCR; TCRdb has only the in-frame clones, and not every one. V, J and clone size reflect that table, while D and trimming were determined from the DNA. The sample yields some 320,000 clones, roughly 90% seen once. In germline, CDR1 is SGHTA, CDR2 FQGNSA. V shed 5 bases and J 8 bases; nucleotides not matched to a gene: 14. This CDR3 is 15 amino acids long. V and J are TRBV7-2 and TRBJ1-2; 7 positions agree with TRBD1. The sample was PBMCs or T cells enriched from blood (not recorded which). The TCR originated in a man in his fifties or sixties who had recovered from COVID-19. In DNA, the CDR3 is TGTGCCAGCAGCCTACCAAACCCACAGGGGCGAGGCTACACCTTC. Translated, it gives CASSLPNPQGRGYTF.